Presented here are 15 T cell receptor beta chains from one specimen sequenced in a study of blood T cell repertoires in COVID-19. The repertoire was sequenced with immunoSEQ multiplex PCR; TCRdb's copy has only in-frame clones and lacks some. This sample has roughly 280,000 clones, with around 86% found just once. The sequenced material came from peripheral blood. The receptor source for this set is a woman aged 55-70 years with COVID-19, enrolled during active disease.

This chain links TRBV6-5 with TRBJ1-3, with no clear D. The CDR3 loop spans 15 amino acids. Per germline, CDR1 MNHEY and CDR2 SVGAGI. V lost 8 bases and J lost 0, with 14 bases in between. This CDR3 is CASAHRSSSGNTIYF. In DNA, the CDR3 is TGTGCCAGCGCCCATCGGTCGAGCTCTGGAAACACCATATATTTT.

Only one count was recorded for this clone. CDR3 sequence (DNA): TGTGCCAGCAGACAACAGGGGGCCGCCGGGGAGCTGTTTTTT. This encodes CASRQQGAAGELFF. The J gene is TRBJ2-2, the V gene TRBV6-4; 9 bases line up with TRBD1. J lost 6 bases, V lost 6 bases, and 5 bases had no gene match. This CDR3 region has 14 residues. CDR1 and CDR2 from the germline V gene are MRHNA and SNTAGT.

A note on this clone: A read error may produce the germline difference seen at one junction end. J is TRBJ1-2 and V is TRBV6-1; 7 positions match TRBD1. Germline-derived CDR1 and CDR2 are MNHNS and SASEGT. The CDR3 is 14 amino acids. CDR3 coding DNA: TGTGCCAGCAGTGAATCCCGAGGGGGGACAGTCTTCGCCTTC. It yields the protein CASSESRGGTVFAF.

The gene calls are TRBV10-3 and TRBJ1-4; TRBD1 might be the D (6 bases). Trimming took off 3 bases at V and 8 bases at J, with 19 bases between the two ends. Germline CDR1 ENHRY, CDR2 SYGVKD. The CDR3 is 16 residues long. The chain's CDR3 is CAISEARTAGGEKLFF. In DNA, the CDR3 is TGTGCCATCAGTGAAGCCCGGACAGCGGGAGGGGAAAAACTGTTTTTT.

V and J are TRBV11-2 and TRBJ2-5; TRBD1 matches at 7 bases. The germline CDR1 and CDR2 sequences are SGHAT and FQNNGV. The CDR3 extends over 17 amino acids. The junction had 11 bases not matched to a gene; V was cut back by 4 bases and J by 0 bases. For the CDR3, the DNA is TGTGCCAGCAGCTCGACGGGGTACAGGGGTTACCAAGAGACCCAGTACTTC. This codes for CASSSTGYRGYQETQYF.

The V gene is TRBV21-1, the J gene TRBJ2-1; TRBD2, as called in the table, went unchecked against the DNA. TRBV21-1 is classified as a pseudogene. The CDR3 runs 15 residues. In DNA form, the CDR3 reads TGTGCCAGCAGCAAAGTCGGGGACTCCTACAATGAGCAGTTCTTC. It yields the protein CASSKVGDSYNEQFF.

The CDR3 sequence is CASSPTGSETQYF. CDR3 DNA sequence: TGTGCCAGTAGTCCCACAGGGTCGGAGACCCAGTACTTC. The gene calls are TRBV19 and TRBJ2-5; TRBD1 might be the D (6 bases). Germline V lookup: CDR1 LNHDA, CDR2 SQIVND (reference sequence). V shed 5 bases and J shed 5 bases, with 12 bases lying between them. The CDR3 contains 13 residues.

This clone was counted a few times. This chain joins TRBV27 and TRBJ2-1; no reliable D call. The ends were cut back, 1 base at V and 2 bases at J, with 6 bases in the middle. Germline V lookup: CDR1 MNHEY, CDR2 SMNVEV (reference sequence). The CDR3 covers 14 residues. CDR3 region: CASSLFGAYNEQFF. The DNA of the CDR3 is TGTGCCAGCAGTTTATTCGGAGCCTACAATGAGCAGTTCTTC.

The chain recombines TRBV2 with TRBJ1-1; D gene ambiguous. V was cut by 8 bases and J by 1 base, with 5 bases left in between. The CDR3 loop spans 11 amino acids. Germline lookup yields CDR1 SNHLY and CDR2 FYNNEI. The CDR3 DNA reads as TGTGCCAGCGCGGAGAACACTGAAGCTTTCTTT. Residues: CASAENTEAFF.

V and J are TRBV9 and TRBJ1-2; 9 bases are a match to TRBD1. Germline V gene sequence: CDR1 SGDLS, CDR2 YYNGEE. Unmatched junction bases numbered 10, after V lost 3 bases and J lost 7 bases. CDR3 length: 15 amino acids. The CDR3 DNA is TGTGCCAGCAGCGGGGACAGGGAAGGAGGAGGTGGCTACACCTTC. Protein: CASSGDREGGGGYTF.

The chain joins TRBV20-1 to TRBJ1-5; D might be TRBD1 (5 bases). Between the trimmed V and J ends, which lost 5 bases and 5 bases, there was a span of 7 bases. CDR3 length: 11 amino acids. Per germline, CDR1 DFQATT and CDR2 SNEGSKA (reference sequence). Written as DNA, the CDR3 is TGCAGTGCTGAAGGGGATCAGCCCCAGCATTTT. Encoded protein: CSAEGDQPQHF.

The rearrangement links TRBV7-9 to TRBJ2-5; 7 positions agree with TRBD2. Trimming took 5 bases from V and 0 from J; bases not matched to a gene: 12. The CDR3 is 17 amino acids. Germline loops: CDR1 SEHNR, CDR2 FQNEAQ (reference sequence). The CDR3 DNA is TGTGCCAGCAGCCCCGGCCTAGGAGCGGGAAACCAAGAGACCCAGTACTTC. Residues: CASSPGLGAGNQETQYF.

The rearrangement joins TRBV10-3 to TRBJ2-3; D is ambiguous. The V end was cut by 0 bases, the J end by 5 bases, with 12 bases between. CDR1 and CDR2 (germline): ENHRY, SYGVKD. This CDR3 is 15 amino acids long. The CDR3 DNA is TGTGCCATCAGTGAGTCGAGGAGTGTAGGAGATACGCAGTATTTT. Translating it yields CAISESRSVGDTQYF.

This chain links TRBV6-6 with TRBJ1-6; D is unclear. Trimming took off 5 bases at V and 7 bases at J, with 12 bases between the two ends. Per the germline V gene, CDR1 is MNHNY and CDR2 is SVGAGI (reference sequence). The CDR3 is 14 amino acids. In DNA, the CDR3 is TGTGCCAGCAGTGCTAACATGGAGAATTCACCCCTCCACTTT. It yields the protein CASSANMENSPLHF.

The V call is TRBV6-6, the J call TRBJ2-2, with 10 bases that match TRBD2. V shed 6 bases and J 13 bases; nucleotides not matched to a gene: 8. Germline V lookup: CDR1 MNHNY, CDR2 SVGAGI (reference sequence). This CDR3 contains 13 residues. The CDR3 is CASRAESGRALFF. CDR3 nucleotide sequence: TGTGCCAGCAGGGCCGAAAGCGGGAGGGCGCTGTTTTTT.